Listed here is a single T cell receptor beta chain. There are a few counts of this clonotype. No antigen is known for it. No quality values exist for individual bases; no much larger clone is one base distant. The sample comes from a study of T-cell memory formation after mild COVID-19 (dated by TCRdb to the early 2020s). In the study overall: TCR sequence clusters from the two donors were largely donor specific. The cohort comprised two young, previously healthy adult volunteers, one female and one male. T-cell clones expanding and contracting after mild COVID-19 in two donors were tracked by longitudinal TCRalpha and TCRbeta repertoire sequencing.

General study outcomes and caveats: Clones that contracted from day 15 to 85 showed balanced CD4/CD8 phenotypes, whereas a second wave of clones that expanded from day 15 to 37 leaned towards CD4+. Contracting CD4+ clones were found mainly in CM and EM memory subsets, while CD8+ clones were enriched in EMRA. The detection of some responding clones in pre-infection memory suggests that pre-existing cross-reactive memory T cells joined the SARS-CoV-2 response. The study covered only a couple of mild cases, and larger cohorts including severe cases with pre-infection samples were considered necessary. SARS-CoV-2 specificity of the second-wave clones peaking on day 37 was not confirmed.

The CDR3, cysteine through phenylalanine, is 12 amino acids long. Only the CDR3 DNA is retained, 36 bases long and in frame from the first base. CDR1 and CDR2 are drawn from the germline V gene (reference sequence): LGHDT, YNNKEL. V sheds 5 bases and J sheds 11 bases, leaving 13 bases between their ends. Ficoll-Paque density gradient centrifugation was used to isolate PBMCs. Sequencing relied on an Illumina NovaSeq 6000. TCRalpha and TCRbeta cDNA libraries were constructed by 5'RACE with constant-segment primers, with sample barcodes and unique molecular identifiers being introduced. RNA was extracted from every sample with Trizol reagent. The libraries were amplified in two PCR steps, and the second step added a second sample barcode and Illumina TruSeq adapters. The libraries were sequenced on an Illumina NovaSeq using 2 x 150 bp paired-end reads. In the authors' own workflow: Reads were demultiplexed and collapsed into UMI-guided consensus sequences with migec v1.2.7. Using mixcr v2.1.11, UMI consensuses were aligned to TRA and TRB V and J templates and then assembled into clonotypes. A clonotype was counted as expanded or contracted only if both edgeR and NoisET called the change significant, with noise models trained on biological replicates. For edgeR calls, the thresholds were a false discovery rate-adjusted p below 0.01 and a log2 fold-change of 1. PCA with hierarchical clustering of max-normalized trajectories of the 1000 most abundant clonotypes was used as exploratory dynamics analysis. Separately sequenced CD4+ and CD8+ repertoires were used to assign a CD4 or CD8 phenotype to each responding clone. The raw public reads went through TCRdb reprocessing: fastp at Q25, MiXCR clone calling, in-frame beta chains kept. Rows matching on CDR3 protein sequence are summarized as one entry with the most common DNA and genes. For this entry, the V and J calls and clone size follow TCRdb and not the study's own pipeline. In all, the sample holds 450,000 to 650,000 distinct CDR3 sequences, and under 20% of those were seen once. Approximately 12% of the sample rests with the top ten.

This receptor was obtained from an adult woman who had mild COVID-19 (a few samples of this study predate the infection). The sample titles of this study are shuffled in the database, so cell type and time point are left out; the donor was told from shared clones. The rearrangement joined TRBV3-1 to TRBJ1-5, and perhaps TRBD1 as D gene, on 5 matching bases. The sample taken for sequencing was PBMCs or a T cell subset sorted from them (not recorded which). The CDR3 has the sequence CASSARGRTQHF. Read as DNA, the sequence is TGTGCCAGCAGCGCTAGGGGCAGGACCCAGCATTTT. With the rest looked up from the reference TRBV3-1 and TRBJ1-5 genes rather than sequenced, the full variable domain is DTAVSQTPKYLVTQMGNDKSIKCEQNLGHDTMYWYKQDSKKFLKIMFSYNNKELIINETVPNRFSPKSPDKAHLNLHINSLELGDSAVYFCASSARGRTQHFGDGTRLSIL.